The 27 T cell receptor beta chains below come from one sample, sequenced in a study of long-term antiretroviral therapy in people with HIV (dated 2022 in TCRdb). Sequencing of the TRB variable region was done with the immunoSEQ hsTCRB v3.0 assay at survey level resolution. This is the immuneACCESS table as TCRdb keeps it, with only in-frame sequences that have V and J called. A part of the clones is gone; compared with another copy, unresolved V genes explain less than half, and the rest is unexplained. This sample is represented by under 35,000 clones; about 85% of them were singletons. Approximately 13% of the sample is taken by the ten largest. The sequencing here drew on unsorted PBMCs, taken 1.1 years after starting antiretroviral therapy. Every receptor here comes from a man aged 18-30 years with HIV.

The chain is built from TRBV4-1 and TRBJ1-5; no clear D. The V end was cut by 1 base, the J end by 1 base, with 8 bases between. CDR1 is MGHRA, CDR2 YSYEKL, per germline. The CDR3 extends over 15 amino acids. For the CDR3, the DNA is TGCGCCAGCAGCCAAGTCGAACCGAGCAATCAGCCCCAGCATTTT. It yields the protein CASSQVEPSNQPQHF.

V and J are TRBV2 and TRBJ2-7, with a possible D match to TRBD2 (6 bases). CDR1 is SNHLY and CDR2 is FYNNEI in the germline V gene. The CDR3 runs to 12 residues. The V and J ends lost 6 bases and 4 bases respectively, with 10 bases between them. The chain's CDR3 is CASSEEGYEQYF. The CDR3 coding sequence is TGTGCCAGCAGCGAGGAGGGTTACGAGCAGTACTTC.

This clone appeared a few times. This chain uses TRBV29-1 with TRBJ2-2, with 12 bases identical to TRBD2. From germline, CDR1 is SQVTM and CDR2 ANQGSEA. V shed 7 bases and J 3 bases; nucleotides not matched to a gene: 24. This CDR3 spans 21 amino acids. DNA of the CDR3: TGCAGCGCACAAAGTAGGCCGACTAGCGGGAGCCCCCCTTGGGACACCGGGGAGCTGTTTTTT. Translated: CSAQSRPTSGSPPWDTGELFF.

This rearrangement joins TRBV28 to TRBJ2-7, with D tentatively TRBD1 (6 bases). Trimming removed 6 bases at V and 6 bases at J, with 12 bases between. Germline V gene lookup returns CDR1 MDHEN and CDR2 SYDVKM. The CDR3 is 12 amino acids. The CDR3 nucleotides are TGTGCCAGCAGGTCCGCCAGGGGCGAGCAGTACTTC. Its translation: CASRSARGEQYF.

This chain's CDR3 is CASRRQGADTGELFF. Here the CDR3 DNA reads TGTGCCAGCCGCAGACAGGGGGCCGACACCGGGGAGCTGTTTTTT. The gene calls are TRBV6-5 and TRBJ2-2, with 10 bases aligning to TRBD1. V was pared by 8 bases and J by 3 bases, with 6 bases of the junction left unmatched. The CDR3 sequence is 15 residues long. Germline values: CDR1 MNHEY, CDR2 SVGAGI.

This clone was counted a single time. The chain employs TRBV18 and TRBJ1-5, with D possibly TRBD1 on 6 matching bases. The CDR3 covers 15 residues. Germline V gene sequence: CDR1 KGHSH, CDR2 LQKENI. The ends were cut back, 0 bases at V and 3 bases at J, with 9 bases in the middle. The CDR3 protein is CASSPPGHHNQPQHF. CDR3 DNA: TGTGCCAGCTCACCACCGGGACACCACAATCAGCCCCAGCATTTT.

The gene calls are TRBV2 and TRBJ2-2; 10 bases agree with TRBD2. The CDR3 totals 16 residues. V trimming: 5 bases; J trimming: 5 bases; junction bases outside the gene matches: 8. Germline lookup yields CDR1 SNHLY and CDR2 FYNNEI. CDR3 region: CASSPQAGGPTGELFF. The CDR3, as DNA: TGTGCCAGCAGTCCCCAAGCGGGAGGGCCGACCGGGGAGCTGTTTTTT.

This clone was recorded only once. The V and J genes are TRBV11-2 and TRBJ2-7; the D gene is possibly TRBD1 (6 bases). The CDR3 spans 14 residues. Germline V gene data show CDR1 as SGHAT and CDR2 as FQNNGV. The germline V and J ends were trimmed by 1 base and 3 bases, with 10 bases remaining between them. CDR3 DNA sequence: TGTGCCAGCAGCTTAGTCCAGGGGCGCTACGAGCAGTACTTC. It translates to CASSLVQGRYEQYF.

The J gene is TRBJ2-1, the V gene TRBV7-9; D remains unclear. With 1 base removed from V and 3 bases from J, the gap between germline ends came to 4 bases. Germline V gives CDR1 SEHNR, CDR2 FQNEAQ (reference sequence). CDR3 length: 13 amino acids. CDR3 sequence: CASSLGDYNEQFF. Written as DNA, the CDR3 is TGTGCCAGCAGCTTAGGGGACTACAATGAGCAGTTCTTC.

This chain links TRBV18 with TRBJ1-1; D is unclear. Germline V lookup: CDR1 KGHSH, CDR2 LQKENI. This CDR3 contains 18 residues. V was clipped by 3 bases and J by 1 base, with 21 bases between them. The DNA of the CDR3 is TGTGCCAGCTCACCCCTTTCACGAACGGGCAAGGAGAACACTGAAGCTTTCTTT. Translated: CASSPLSRTGKENTEAFF.

The J gene is TRBJ1-1, the V gene TRBV7-9, with D perhaps TRBD1 (5 bases). The V end lost 4 bases, the J end lost 11 bases, and 14 bases lay between the germline ends. Germline CDR1 is SEHNR and CDR2 is FQNEAQ (reference sequence). This CDR3 is 12 amino acids long. CDR3: CASSSPAGMAFF. The CDR3 DNA reads TGTGCCAGCAGCTCACCCGCAGGGATGGCTTTCTTT.

In this sample, this clone turned up once. A read error may produce the germline difference seen at one junction end. The same CDR3 also results from other DNA sequences found in this sample. V is TRBV5-1 and J is TRBJ1-2; D is uncertain. The length of the CDR3 is 15 residues. Looked up from germline, CDR1 is SGHRS and CDR2 is YFSETQ. The DNA of the CDR3 is TGTGCCAGCAGCTTGAAGGGAACAGCTAACTATGGCTACACCTTC. Its protein is CASSLKGTANYGYTF.

The V and J genes are TRBV4-1 and TRBJ1-1; no clear D. The CDR3 contains 13 residues. V was shortened by 0 bases and J by 6 bases, with 8 bases between the two germline ends. Germline CDR1 is MGHRA and CDR2 is YSYEKL. This CDR3 reads CASSQEYGPEAFF. CDR3 nucleotides: TGCGCCAGCAGCCAAGAATACGGACCTGAAGCTTTCTTT.

The chain uses TRBV5-4 and TRBJ1-2, with a possible D match to TRBD1 (5 bases). Germline-derived CDR1 and CDR2 are SGHNT and YYREEE (reference sequence). The CDR3 spans 16 residues. The V and J ends lost 0 bases and 4 bases respectively, with 16 bases between them. The CDR3 spells CASSLAGRVSSYGYTF. The CDR3, as DNA: TGTGCCAGCAGCTTGGCTGGCAGGGTTTCCTCCTATGGCTACACCTTC.

The chain has TRBV6-5 and TRBJ1-2; 8 bases align to TRBD1. The J segment lost 2 bases and the V segment lost 5 bases, leaving 7 bases of the junction unmatched. This CDR3 has 15 residues. In germline, CDR1 is MNHEY, CDR2 SVGAGI. The CDR3 is CASSNPRTGNYGYTF. The CDR3 DNA follows: TGTGCCAGCAGTAACCCTCGGACAGGGAACTATGGCTACACCTTC.

This chain joins TRBV21-1 and TRBJ2-7; the table's D gene call, TRBD2, was not cross checked with the DNA. TRBV21-1 is a pseudogene locus. The CDR3 is 14 amino acids. The CDR3 spells CARREASPTHEQYF. The CDR3 DNA is TGTGCTCGGAGAGAGGCTAGCCCTACCCACGAGCAGTACTTC.

The chain joins TRBV19 to TRBJ1-1; D unresolved. The germline V gene encodes CDR1 LNHDA and CDR2 SQIVND (reference sequence). With 7 bases removed from V and 1 base from J, the gap between germline ends came to 7 bases. The CDR3 is made up of 12 amino acids. CDR3 in DNA: TGTGCCAGTAAGGCGGGGAACACTGAAGCTTTCTTT. Translating it yields CASKAGNTEAFF.

The V gene is TRBV2, the J gene TRBJ2-5, with 9 bases aligning to TRBD2. Germline lookup yields CDR1 SNHLY and CDR2 FYNNEI. V lost 0 bases to trimming and J lost 5 bases; unmatched junction nucleotides: 1. The CDR3 has 14 amino acids. The CDR3 DNA is TGTGCCAGCAGTGAAGCGCTAGCGGGGGAGACCCAGTACTTC. This sequence encodes CASSEALAGETQYF. The full variable domain, with the rest looked up from reference TRBV2 and TRBJ2-5, is EPEVTQTPSHQVTQMGQEVILRCVPISNHLYFYWYRQILGQKVEFLVSFYNNEISEKSEIFDDQFSVERPDGSNFTLKIRSTKLEDSAMYFCASSEALAGETQYFGPGTRLLVL.

The chain employs TRBV2 and TRBJ2-2; D may be TRBD1 (6 bases). This CDR3 comprises 15 residues. V was cut by 4 bases and J by 5 bases, with 14 bases left in between. Germline V gives CDR1 SNHLY, CDR2 FYNNEI. The CDR3: CASSGDTSGTGELFF. The DNA of the CDR3 is TGTGCCAGCAGTGGGGACACGTCTGGGACCGGGGAGCTGTTTTTT.

The chain links TRBV19 to TRBJ2-2, with 7 bases that match TRBD1. With 2 bases clipped from V and 6 bases from J, the junction kept 3 bases outside the gene matches. The CDR3 sequence is 14 residues long. CDR1 LNHDA and CDR2 SQIVND come from the germline V gene (reference sequence). The CDR3 loop reads CASSIRGLAGELFF. CDR3 DNA sequence: TGTGCCAGTAGTATAAGGGGGCTGGCCGGGGAGCTGTTTTTT.

The V and J genes are TRBV7-2 and TRBJ1-4; D gene uncertain. Germline CDR1 is SGHTA and CDR2 is FQGNSA. The CDR3 is made up of 15 amino acids. Trimming left V 2 bases short and J 4 bases short, with 11 bases between. The DNA of the CDR3 is TGTGCCAGCAGCTTAACGGGAGTCAATAATGAAAAACTGTTTTTT. Translated: CASSLTGVNNEKLFF. The variable domain in full, completed from reference TRBV7-2 and TRBJ1-4, reads GAGVSQSPSNKVTEKGKDVELRCDPISGHTALYWYRQSLGQGLEFLIYFQGNSAPDKSGLPSDRFSAERTGGSVSTLTIQRTQQEDSAVYLCASSLTGVNNEKLFFGSGTQLSVL.

The CDR3 coding sequence is TGTGCCAGCAGCTTGGCTGGACAGCCCACCCCTGATACGCAGTATTTT. Translation gives CASSLAGQPTPDTQYF. The chain has TRBV5-4 and TRBJ2-3; TRBD1 is a possible D gene (6 bases). The ends were cut back, 0 bases at V and 6 bases at J, with 17 bases in the middle. Germline V lookup: CDR1 SGHNT, CDR2 YYREEE (reference sequence). CDR3 length: 16 residues.

CDR3 loop: CASSEVMNNIQYF. As DNA, the CDR3 is TGTGCCAGCAGTGAAGTAATGAATAACATTCAGTACTTC. J is TRBJ2-4 and V is TRBV2; D is unclear. The V gene's germline CDR1 is SNHLY and CDR2 FYNNEI. CDR3 length equals 13 residues. The ends were cut back, 1 base at V and 7 bases at J, with 8 bases in the middle.

The rearrangement links TRBV6-5 to TRBJ2-1; 11 nucleotides match TRBD1. The CDR3 sequence is 15 residues long. V gave up 9 bases and J gave up 4 bases; unmatched junction bases: 8. CDR1 is MNHEY, CDR2 SVGAGI, per germline. The CDR3 protein is CASLPGQGGYNEQFF. CDR3 coding DNA: TGTGCCAGTCTCCCGGGACAGGGGGGGTACAATGAGCAGTTCTTC.

This chain links TRBV4-3 with TRBJ2-5; the D call may be TRBD1 or TRBD2 (7 bases each). V lost 0 bases and J lost 5, with 16 bases in between. Germline V gives CDR1 LGHNA, CDR2 YSLEER. This CDR3 has 16 residues. The CDR3 loop reads CASSQEGRGGLETQYF. For the CDR3, the DNA is TGCGCCAGCAGCCAAGAAGGCAGGGGGGGATTGGAGACCCAGTACTTC.

This chain uses TRBV2 with TRBJ2-7; 8 nucleotides agree with TRBD2. The junction had 6 bases not matched to a gene; V was cut back by 3 bases and J by 2 bases. Germline V lookup: CDR1 SNHLY, CDR2 FYNNEI. The CDR3 has 15 amino acids. The CDR3: CASSEGAGGTYEQYF. The CDR3 region has the DNA TGTGCCAGCAGTGAGGGGGCGGGAGGAACCTACGAGCAGTACTTC. Full variable domain (rest looked up from reference TRBV2 and TRBJ2-7): EPEVTQTPSHQVTQMGQEVILRCVPISNHLYFYWYRQILGQKVEFLVSFYNNEISEKSEIFDDQFSVERPDGSNFTLKIRSTKLEDSAMYFCASSEGAGGTYEQYFGPGTRLTVT.

The CDR3 region has the DNA TGTGCCAGCAGTGAAACTAGACAGGGGGCAAGGAATCAGCCCCAGCATTTT. Translating it yields CASSETRQGARNQPQHF. This rearrangement joins TRBV2 to TRBJ1-5, with 10 positions matching TRBD1. Looked up from germline, CDR1 is SNHLY and CDR2 is FYNNEI. V dropped 2 bases and J dropped 4; count of bases not matched to a gene: 8. The CDR3 runs 17 residues.